The source of this TCR beta chain is a study of blood T cell repertoires in COVID-19. Looking at the study overall: Whether acute or convalescent, the COVID-19 samples came from the United States, Italy and Spain. Nucleic acid was either cDNA or gDNA, and it came from T cells, B-cell-depleted T cells, or PBMCs.

Authors' analysis steps: Reference gene primer amplification yielded estimated nucleated cell counts. TCRdb's table, derived via immunoSEQ multiplex PCR, lists solely in-frame clones and lacks some. That table furnishes V, J and clone size, whereas the DNA furnished D and trimming. The sample holds 90,000 to 120,000 clones, roughly 82% seen once. The germline CDR1 and CDR2 sequences are MGHRA and YSYEKL. The CDR3 sequence is 19 residues long. V shed 4 bases and J 0 bases; nucleotides not matched to a gene: 14. The chain links TRBV4-1 to TRBJ1-5; 8 bases align to TRBD1. The material sequenced was peripheral blood. The receptor was isolated from a man in his sixties with acute or convalescent COVID-19. The CDR3 spells CASSPKGGQGSYSNQPQHF. In nucleotides, the CDR3 is TGCGCCAGCAGCCCCAAGGGCGGACAGGGCAGTTATAGCAATCAGCCCCAGCATTTT.